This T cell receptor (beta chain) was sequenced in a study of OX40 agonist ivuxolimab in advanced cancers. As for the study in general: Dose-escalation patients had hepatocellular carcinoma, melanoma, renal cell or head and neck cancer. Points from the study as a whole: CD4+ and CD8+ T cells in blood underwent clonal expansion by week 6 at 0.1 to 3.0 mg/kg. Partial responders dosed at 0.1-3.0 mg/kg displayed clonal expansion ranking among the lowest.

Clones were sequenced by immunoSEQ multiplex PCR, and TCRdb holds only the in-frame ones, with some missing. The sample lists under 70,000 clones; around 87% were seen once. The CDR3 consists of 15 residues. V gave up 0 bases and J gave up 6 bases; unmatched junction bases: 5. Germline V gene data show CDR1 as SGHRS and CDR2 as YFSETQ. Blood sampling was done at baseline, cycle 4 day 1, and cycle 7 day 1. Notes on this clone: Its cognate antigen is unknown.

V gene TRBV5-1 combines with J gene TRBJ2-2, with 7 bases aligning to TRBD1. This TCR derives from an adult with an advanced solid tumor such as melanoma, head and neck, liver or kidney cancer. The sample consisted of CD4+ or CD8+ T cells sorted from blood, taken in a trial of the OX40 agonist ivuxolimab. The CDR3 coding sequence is TGCGCCAGCAGCTTGGAGGGACAGATCGCCGGGGAGCTGTTTTTT. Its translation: CASSLEGQIAGELFF.